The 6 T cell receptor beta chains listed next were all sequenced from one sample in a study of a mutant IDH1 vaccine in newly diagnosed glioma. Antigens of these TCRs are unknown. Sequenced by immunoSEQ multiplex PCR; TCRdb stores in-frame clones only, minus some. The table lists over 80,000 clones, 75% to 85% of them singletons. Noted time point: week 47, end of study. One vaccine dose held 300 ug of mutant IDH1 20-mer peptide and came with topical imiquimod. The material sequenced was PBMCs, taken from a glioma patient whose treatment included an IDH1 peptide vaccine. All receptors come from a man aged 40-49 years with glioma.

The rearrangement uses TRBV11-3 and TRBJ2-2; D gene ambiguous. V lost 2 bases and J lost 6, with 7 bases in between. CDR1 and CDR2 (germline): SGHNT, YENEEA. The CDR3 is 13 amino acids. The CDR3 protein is CASSLLGPGELFF. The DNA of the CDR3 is TGTGCCAGCAGCTTATTGGGCCCCGGGGAGCTGTTTTTT.

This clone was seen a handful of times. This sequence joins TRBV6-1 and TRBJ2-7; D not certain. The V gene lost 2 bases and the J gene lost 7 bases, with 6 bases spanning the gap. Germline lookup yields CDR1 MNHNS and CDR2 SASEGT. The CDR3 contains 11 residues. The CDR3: CASSERLEQYF. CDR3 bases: TGTGCCAGCAGTGAACGGCTGGAGCAGTACTTC.

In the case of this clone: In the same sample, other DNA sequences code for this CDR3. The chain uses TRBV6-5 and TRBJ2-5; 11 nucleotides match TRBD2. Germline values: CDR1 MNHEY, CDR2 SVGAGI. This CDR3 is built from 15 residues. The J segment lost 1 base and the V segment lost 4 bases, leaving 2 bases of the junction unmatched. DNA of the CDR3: TGTGCCAGCAGTTCGACTAGCGGGGTCCAAGAGACCCAGTACTTC. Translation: CASSSTSGVQETQYF.

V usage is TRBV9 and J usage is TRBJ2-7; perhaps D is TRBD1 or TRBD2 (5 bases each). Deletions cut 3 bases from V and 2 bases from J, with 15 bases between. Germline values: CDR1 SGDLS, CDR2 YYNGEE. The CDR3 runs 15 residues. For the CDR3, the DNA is TGTGCCAGCAGCGGGGGGTCGGGCCCGACCTACGAGCAGTACTTC. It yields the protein CASSGGSGPTYEQYF.

The CDR3 DNA reads as TGTGCCAGCTCACCGCCGGGACAGGGGGCGTACTACACCTTC. This encodes CASSPPGQGAYYTF. The chain is built from TRBV18 and TRBJ1-2, with TRBD1 matching 12 bases. The CDR3 loop spans 14 amino acids. Germline loops: CDR1 KGHSH, CDR2 LQKENI. The trim removed 3 bases at V and 10 bases at J, leaving 6 bases unmatched.

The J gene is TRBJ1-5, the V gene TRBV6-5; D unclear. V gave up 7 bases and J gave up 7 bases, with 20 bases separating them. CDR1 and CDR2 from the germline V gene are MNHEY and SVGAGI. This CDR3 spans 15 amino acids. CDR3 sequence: CASTSLASSDQPQHF. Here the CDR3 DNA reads TGTGCCAGCACTTCCCTGGCCTCTTCTGACCAGCCCCAGCATTTT.